These 26 T cell receptor beta chains were sequenced from one sample in a study of cytomegalovirus exposure and HLA in healthy donors. Use of 60 Vbeta and 13 Jbeta primers characterized the PCR. This table comes from immunoSEQ multiplex PCR, and its TCRdb copy is limited to in-frame clones, with some not included. This sample has hundreds of thousands of clones, with around 65% found just once. The sample consisted of PBMCs. The receptors here all came from a female donor in good health and CMV-seronegative.

The chain links TRBV7-2 to TRBJ2-1, with D maybe TRBD2 (6 bases). Germline V gene data show CDR1 as SGHTA and CDR2 as FQGNSA. Trimming removed 7 bases from V and 2 bases from J, with 15 bases in between. CDR3 length equals 15 residues. The CDR3 bases are TGTGCCAGCACTCATCTTGGGGAGGCCTACAATGAGCAGTTCTTC. This codes for CASTHLGEAYNEQFF.

The chain has TRBV10-3 and TRBJ2-7, with a possible D match to TRBD2 (5 bases). CDR3 size: 15 residues. The V gene lost 4 bases and the J gene lost 4 bases, with 17 bases spanning the gap. Germline V gives CDR1 ENHRY, CDR2 SYGVKD. The CDR3: CAISAYEGLKYEQYF. The CDR3 DNA follows: TGTGCCATCAGTGCGTACGAGGGCTTGAAATACGAGCAGTACTTC.

This chain joins TRBV9 and TRBJ2-1; possible D gene TRBD2, 5 bases. Trimming removed 0 bases from V and 6 bases from J, with 13 bases in between. This CDR3 is built from 15 residues. Per germline, CDR1 SGDLS and CDR2 YYNGEE. The chain's CDR3 is CASSVGWELSNEQFF. The CDR3 DNA reads as TGTGCCAGCAGCGTAGGATGGGAGCTTTCCAATGAGCAGTTCTTC.

This chain connects TRBV11-2 to TRBJ2-7, with D maybe TRBD2 (5 bases). Germline-derived CDR1 and CDR2 are SGHAT and FQNNGV. CDR3 length: 13 residues. Trimming pared 3 bases from V and 2 bases from J, leaving 8 bases between. CDR3: CASSFAGAYEQYF. The CDR3 region has the DNA TGTGCCAGCAGCTTCGCCGGGGCCTACGAGCAGTACTTC.

This clone was seen only once. The CDR3 loop reads CASRGPRVGAFF. In DNA, the CDR3 is TGTGCCAGCAGAGGACCGCGGGTAGGAGCTTTCTTT. The chain carries TRBV28 and TRBJ1-1; D not certain. Germline V lookup: CDR1 MDHEN, CDR2 SYDVKM. The CDR3 runs to 12 residues. V was pared by 6 bases and J by 10 bases, with 15 bases between.

This clone was detected only a few times. DNA for the CDR3: TGTGCCAGTAGCCAGACTAGCTACAATGAGCAGTTCTTC. Its protein is CASSQTSYNEQFF. The chain employs TRBV19 and TRBJ2-1; weak D call: TRBD2 (6 bases). The CDR3 is 13 residues long. The V end was cut by 6 bases, the J end by 3 bases, with 9 bases between. The germline CDR1 and CDR2 sequences are LNHDA and SQIVND (reference sequence).

The gene calls are TRBV6-6 and TRBJ1-1, with a possible D match to TRBD1 (6 bases). Germline assignment: CDR1 MNHNY and CDR2 SVGAGI (reference sequence). This CDR3 comprises 11 residues. Between the trimmed V and J ends, which lost 5 bases and 8 bases, there was a span of 9 bases. The CDR3 nucleotides are TGTGCCAGCAGTACCGGGACAGAAGCTTTCTTT. The encoded protein is CASSTGTEAFF.

This chain uses TRBV7-3 with TRBJ1-1; 10 bases line up with TRBD1. The CDR3 is 14 amino acids. The V gene end was trimmed by 6 bases and the J gene end by 5 bases; junction bases not matched to a gene: 6. Germline CDR1 SGHTA, CDR2 FQGTGA. In nucleotides, the CDR3 is TGTGCCAGCAGACCGACAGGGGGCGGGACTGAAGCTTTCTTT. It encodes CASRPTGGGTEAFF.

The J gene is TRBJ2-3, the V gene TRBV5-1; the match to TRBD2 covers 8 bases. The CDR3 runs 15 residues. The germline V gene has CDR1 SGHRS and CDR2 YFSETQ. V trimming: 2 bases; J trimming: 4 bases; junction bases outside the gene matches: 6. CDR3 DNA: TGCGCCAGCAGCTTCGGCAGCGGGAGTTCAGATACGCAGTATTTT. Translated, it gives CASSFGSGSSDTQYF. The full variable domain, completed using reference TRBV5-1 and TRBJ2-3, is KAGVTQTPRYLIKTRGQQVTLSCSPISGHRSVSWYQQTPGQGLQFLFEYFSETQRNKGNFPGRFSGRQFSNSRSEMNVSTLELGDSALYLCASSFGSGSSDTQYFGPGTRLTVL.

This clone has just a few counts. The chain couples TRBV7-8 to TRBJ2-7; 8 nucleotides line up with TRBD2. The CDR3 extends over 14 amino acids. V was clipped by 5 bases and J by 3 bases; unmatched bases: 6. CDR1 is SGHVS, CDR2 FQNEAQ, per germline. CDR3 bases: TGTGCCAGCAGCCACCGGGGGGGTTACTACGAGCAGTACTTC. It translates to CASSHRGGYYEQYF.

The rearrangement uses TRBV29-1 and TRBJ2-1, with 11 positions matching TRBD2. Per germline, CDR1 SQVTM and CDR2 ANQGSEA. V shed 4 bases and J 6 bases; nucleotides not matched to a gene: 11. This CDR3 contains 16 residues. CDR3 sequence: CSVGPLAGGRFNEQFF. The CDR3 coding sequence is TGCAGCGTTGGCCCTCTAGCGGGAGGCCGCTTCAATGAGCAGTTCTTC.

Notes on this clone: The junction and the germline gene differ at one end; a read error may be behind it. The J gene is TRBJ2-7, the V gene TRBV29-1, with 7 nucleotides matching TRBD2. The germline CDR1 and CDR2 sequences are SQVTM and ANQGSEA. The CDR3 loop spans 14 amino acids. In nucleotides, the CDR3 is TGCAGCGTTGTGGAGCGGGAAAGATCCTACGGGCAGTACTTC. Its protein is CSVVERERSYGQYF.

The V and J genes are TRBV27 and TRBJ2-2, with TRBD2 matching over 9 bases. The CDR3 spans 15 residues. The trim removed 0 bases at V and 6 bases at J, leaving 2 bases unmatched. The germline gives CDR1 MNHEY, CDR2 SMNVEV (reference sequence). CDR3 residues: CASSLSLAGAGELFF. In DNA form, the CDR3 reads TGTGCCAGCAGTTTATCGTTAGCGGGAGCCGGGGAGCTGTTTTTT.

This chain links TRBV13 with TRBJ1-1; 7 positions match TRBD1. V was pared by 5 bases and J by 2 bases, with 2 bases of the junction left unmatched. There are 13 residues in the CDR3. CDR1 PRHDT and CDR2 FYEKMQ come from the germline V gene (reference sequence). CDR3 nucleotides: TGTGCCAGCAGCCGGACAGGTAACACTGAAGCTTTCTTT. It specifies CASSRTGNTEAFF.

The rearrangement joins TRBV7-9 to TRBJ2-7, with 7 bases matching TRBD2. The CDR3 consists of 14 residues. V lost 5 bases and J lost 2; bases outside the gene matches: 6. CDR1 is SEHNR and CDR2 is FQNEAQ in the germline V gene (reference sequence). The chain's CDR3 is CASSHRDYTYEQYF. CDR3 sequence (DNA): TGTGCCAGCAGCCACCGGGACTACACCTACGAGCAGTACTTC. The full variable domain, rest sourced from reference TRBV7-9 and TRBJ2-7, is DTGVSQNPRHKITKRGQNVTFRCDPISEHNRLYWYRQTLGQGPEFLTYFQNEAQLEKSRLLSDRFSAERPKGSFSTLEIQRTEQGDSAMYLCASSHRDYTYEQYFGPGTRLTVT.

This clone has a handful of counts. The chain combines TRBV6-5 with TRBJ2-1, with 10 nucleotides matching TRBD2. The J segment lost 10 bases and the V segment lost 8 bases, leaving 11 bases of the junction unmatched. This CDR3 has 14 residues. Looked up from germline, CDR1 is MNHEY and CDR2 is SVGAGI. The CDR3 region has the DNA TGTGCCAGCGGTCAAGCGGGAGGGCCCCGGGAGCAGTTCTTC. This gives the protein CASGQAGGPREQFF.

The rearrangement links TRBV6-6 to TRBJ2-4; D may be TRBD2 (6 bases). V lost 10 bases and J lost 12, with 19 bases in between. From germline, CDR1 is MNHNY and CDR2 SVGAGI (reference sequence). The length of the CDR3 is 12 residues. CDR3 in DNA: TGTGCCATTCGACCACAGGCGGGAAATCAGTACTTC. This encodes CAIRPQAGNQYF.

This clone was found a few times. The chain employs TRBV28 and TRBJ2-7, with a possible D match to TRBD2 (5 bases). Germline CDR1 and CDR2: MDHEN and SYDVKM. The CDR3 totals 12 residues. The ends were cut back, 5 bases at V and 0 bases at J, with 5 bases in the middle. The CDR3 nucleotides read TGTGCCAGCAGTCGGGACTCCTACGAGCAGTACTTC. It yields the protein CASSRDSYEQYF.

The DNA for the CDR3 is TGTGCCAGCAGCAAACTAGCGGGAGAGGGGAATGAGCAGTTCTTC. It yields the protein CASSKLAGEGNEQFF. The chain carries TRBV21-1 and TRBJ2-1; TRBD2, the D gene given by the table, was not confirmed from the DNA. TRBV21-1 counts as a pseudogene. The CDR3 has 15 residues.

The chain has TRBV6-1 and TRBJ1-5; D is perhaps TRBD1 (5 bases). V shed 6 bases and J shed 4 bases, with 10 bases lying between them. Germline V CDR1 and CDR2: MNHNS, SASEGT. The CDR3 sequence is 13 residues long. CDR3 coding DNA: TGTGCCAGCAGCCTGACAGTAAATCAGCCCCAGCATTTT. Its protein is CASSLTVNQPQHF.

V usage is TRBV5-1 and J usage is TRBJ2-2, with 9 bases fitting TRBD2. Per the germline V gene, CDR1 is SGHRS and CDR2 is YFSETQ. This CDR3 is built from 16 residues. Unmatched junction bases numbered 9, after V lost 4 bases and J lost 5 bases. CDR3 bases: TGCGCCAGCAGCACTACCGGGACTAGCCCTACCGGGGAGCTGTTTTTT. Translation gives CASSTTGTSPTGELFF.

V gene TRBV5-1 combines with J gene TRBJ1-1, with a possible D match to TRBD1 (5 bases). Germline CDR1 is SGHRS and CDR2 is YFSETQ. V was trimmed by 0 bases and J by 6 bases, leaving 9 bases between them. The CDR3 contains 13 residues. CDR3 protein: CASSLGGPPEAFF. CDR3 in DNA: TGCGCCAGCAGCTTGGGGGGCCCGCCTGAAGCTTTCTTT.

This sequence joins TRBV7-9 and TRBJ1-6, with TRBD1 matching over 7 bases. The length of the CDR3 is 15 residues. V gave up 4 bases and J gave up 7 bases; unmatched junction bases: 7. The V gene's germline CDR1 is SEHNR and CDR2 FQNEAQ (reference sequence). The CDR3 DNA sequence: TGTGCCAGCAGCTCACAGGGGAGCGGCAATTCACCCCTCCACTTT. Encoded protein: CASSSQGSGNSPLHF.

V gene TRBV29-1 combines with J gene TRBJ2-2; D is perhaps TRBD2 (6 bases). Germline V gene data show CDR1 as SQVTM and CDR2 as ANQGSEA. V lost 3 bases to trimming and J lost 6 bases, with 14 bases between them. The CDR3 is 14 amino acids. The CDR3: CSVDVAEYSGELFF. CDR3 DNA: TGCAGCGTTGATGTAGCGGAGTATTCCGGGGAGCTGTTTTTT.

The chain combines TRBV4-1 with TRBJ1-1; TRBD1 matches 7 bases. This CDR3 spans 17 amino acids. The ends lost 1 base at V and 1 base at J; junction bases unmatched: 9. Germline CDR1 MGHRA, CDR2 YSYEKL. The CDR3 nucleotides are TGCGCCAGCAGCCAAGGTCGGGACAGAACAAAGAACACTGAAGCTTTCTTT. It translates to CASSQGRDRTKNTEAFF.

The chain carries TRBV19 and TRBJ2-2; 10 positions match TRBD1. Germline CDR1 and CDR2: LNHDA and SQIVND (reference sequence). This CDR3 has 17 amino acids. The trim removed 4 bases at V and 0 bases at J, leaving 5 bases unmatched. DNA of the CDR3: TGTGCCAGTAGTACAGGGGACAGGGGCCCGAACACCGGGGAGCTGTTTTTT. Protein product: CASSTGDRGPNTGELFF.